This TCR beta chain was recorded in a study of cytomegalovirus exposure and HLA in healthy donors. 60 Vbeta and 13 Jbeta primers were used in PCR. The protocol was immunoSEQ multiplex PCR, while the TCRdb copy is restricted to in-frame clones and leaves out a portion. The sample consists of approximately 110,000 clones, around 75% of them appearing once. Sequenced: PBMCs. The source is a woman between 25 and 40 years old in good health and CMV-seronegative.

The CDR3 DNA is TGTGCCACCAGCAGAGATACGGGACAGGGCTTCCCTGAAGCTTTCTTT. It translates to CATSRDTGQGFPEAFF. The chain recombines TRBV15 with TRBJ1-1, with TRBD1 matching 9 bases. There are 16 residues in the CDR3. V lost 0 bases, J lost 6 bases, and 8 bases stayed unmatched. Germline lookup yields CDR1 LNHNV and CDR2 YYDKDF (reference sequence).